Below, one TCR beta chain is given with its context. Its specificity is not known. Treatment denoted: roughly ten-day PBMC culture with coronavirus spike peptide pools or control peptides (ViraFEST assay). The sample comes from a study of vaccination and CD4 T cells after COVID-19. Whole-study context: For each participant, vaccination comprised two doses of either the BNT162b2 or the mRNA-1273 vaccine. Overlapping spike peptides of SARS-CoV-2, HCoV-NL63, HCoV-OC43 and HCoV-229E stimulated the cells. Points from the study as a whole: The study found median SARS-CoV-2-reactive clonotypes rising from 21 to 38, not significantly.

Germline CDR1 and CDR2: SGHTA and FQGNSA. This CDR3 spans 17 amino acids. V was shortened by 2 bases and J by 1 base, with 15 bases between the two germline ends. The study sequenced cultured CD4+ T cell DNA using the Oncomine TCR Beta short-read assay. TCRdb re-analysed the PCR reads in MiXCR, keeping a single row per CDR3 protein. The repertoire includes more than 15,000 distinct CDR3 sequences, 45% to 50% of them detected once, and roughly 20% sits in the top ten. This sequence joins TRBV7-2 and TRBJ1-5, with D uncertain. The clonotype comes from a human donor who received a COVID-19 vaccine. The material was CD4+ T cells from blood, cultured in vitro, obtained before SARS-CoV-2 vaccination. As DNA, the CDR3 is TGTGCCAGCAGCTTATTCTCCGGGGTTGGAAGCAATCAGCCCCAGCATTTT. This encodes CASSLFSGVGSNQPQHF.